The 30 T cell receptor beta chains below were found in one sample sequenced in a study of T cell responses to AZD1222 COVID-19 vaccine. TCRdb's table, derived via immunoSEQ multiplex PCR, lists solely in-frame clones and lacks some. Here the sample spans roughly 200,000 clones, roughly 90% being singletons. This specimen consisted of peripheral blood, obtained 28 days after the second AZD1222 dose. Receptors originate from an adult who received the AZD1222 COVID-19 vaccine.

This clone has a single count. The J gene is TRBJ2-7, the V gene TRBV2, with a weak D call TRBD2 (6 bases). The CDR3 extends over 15 amino acids. The germline V gene encodes CDR1 SNHLY and CDR2 FYNNEI. Trimming took off 4 bases at V and 2 bases at J, with 15 bases between the two ends. This CDR3 is CASSGPTGGPYEQYF. The CDR3 coding sequence is TGTGCCAGCAGTGGACCCACCGGGGGTCCCTACGAGCAGTACTTC. Variable domain in full (rest from reference TRBV2 and TRBJ2-7): EPEVTQTPSHQVTQMGQEVILRCVPISNHLYFYWYRQILGQKVEFLVSFYNNEISEKSEIFDDQFSVERPDGSNFTLKIRSTKLEDSAMYFCASSGPTGGPYEQYFGPGTRLTVT.

This chain joins TRBV21-1 and TRBJ1-2. TRBV21-1 is reported as a pseudogene. The CDR3 spans 16 residues. The CDR3 DNA is TGTGCCAGCAGCGTAATCGACTATGGGCTGAGGAGTGGCTACACCTTC. Translation gives CASSVIDYGLRSGYTF.

This sequence joins TRBV28 and TRBJ1-2; D might be TRBD1 (5 bases). The germline V and J ends were trimmed by 5 bases and 3 bases, with 16 bases remaining between them. This CDR3 comprises 15 residues. CDR1 is MDHEN and CDR2 is SYDVKM in the germline V gene. The CDR3 DNA reads as TGTGCCAGCAGTGGTAGGACGCAGGGATACTATGGCTACACCTTC. Amino acid sequence: CASSGRTQGYYGYTF.

This chain links TRBV19 with TRBJ2-5; 9 bases are shared with TRBD2. The germline gives CDR1 LNHDA, CDR2 SQIVND (reference sequence). J lost 3 bases, V lost 6 bases, and 14 bases had no gene match. The CDR3 covers 17 residues. The chain's CDR3 is CASSPRALAGIKETQYF. The CDR3 DNA sequence: TGTGCCAGTAGCCCGAGGGCGCTAGCGGGAATCAAAGAGACCCAGTACTTC.

CDR3 amino acids: CASSYTDTQYF. The CDR3 DNA reads as TGTGCCAGCAGTTACACAGATACGCAGTATTTT. The chain combines TRBV12-3 or TRBV12-4 with TRBJ2-3; unclear D gene. The V end was cut by 4 bases, the J end by 2 bases, with 1 base between. CDR3 size: 11 residues.

This sequence joins TRBV6-2 or TRBV6-3 and TRBJ2-7, with D unresolved. This CDR3 spans 15 amino acids. The V end lost 2 bases, the J end lost 6 bases, and 17 bases lay between the germline ends. CDR1 is MNHEY, CDR2 SVGEGT, per germline. CDR3: CASSYQTLTGSEQYF. CDR3 nucleotide sequence: TGTGCCAGCAGTTACCAGACACTAACCGGGTCCGAGCAGTACTTC.

This clone occurred once. The chain uses TRBV19 and TRBJ2-1; TRBD2 aligns across 14 bases. This CDR3 region has 16 residues. With 6 bases clipped from V and 10 bases from J, the junction kept 11 bases outside the gene matches. Looked up from germline, CDR1 is LNHDA and CDR2 is SQIVND (reference sequence). The CDR3 sequence is CASRGQGLAGEGEQFF. In nucleotides, the CDR3 is TGTGCCAGTAGAGGCCAGGGACTAGCGGGAGAGGGGGAGCAGTTCTTC.

This clone was recorded only once. The rearrangement joins TRBV6-5 to TRBJ1-3; D not certain. V lost 3 bases to trimming and J lost 4 bases, with 13 bases between them. The CDR3 extends over 15 amino acids. Germline V gene lookup returns CDR1 MNHEY and CDR2 SVGAGI. The CDR3 reads CASSYFGEAGNTIYF. The CDR3 DNA sequence: TGTGCCAGCAGTTATTTCGGGGAAGCGGGAAACACCATATATTTT.

V is TRBV4-1 and J is TRBJ1-1; D gene ambiguous. From germline, CDR1 is MGHRA and CDR2 YSYEKL. The CDR3 consists of 15 residues. The ends were cut back, 10 bases at V and 0 bases at J, with 18 bases in the middle. The chain's CDR3 is CATNDKIGMNTEAFF. The CDR3 DNA is TGCGCCACCAACGATAAAATAGGGATGAACACTGAAGCTTTCTTT.

The V call is TRBV12-3 or TRBV12-4, the J call TRBJ2-5; 8 bases align to TRBD2. V was clipped by 10 bases and J by 5 bases; unmatched bases: 9. This CDR3 spans 13 amino acids. CDR3 residues: CATQRGGGETQYF. The CDR3 DNA is TGTGCCACCCAACGGGGGGGAGGGGAGACCCAGTACTTC.

The V call is TRBV6-5, the J call TRBJ1-6; D uncertain. The germline V gene encodes CDR1 MNHEY and CDR2 SVGAGI. V shed 0 bases and J shed 7 bases, with 13 bases lying between them. This CDR3 region has 16 residues. Here the CDR3 DNA reads TGTGCCAGCAGTTACTCGAGCGTCGGCTCCAATTCACCCCTCCACTTT. As protein: CASSYSSVGSNSPLHF.

Here the CDR3 DNA reads TGTGCCACACAGGAGCAGGGCGCTCTCAAGGACGAGCAGTACTTC. This encodes CATQEQGALKDEQYF. J is TRBJ2-7 and V is TRBV19; D may be TRBD1 (5 bases). The CDR3 runs to 15 residues. The germline V and J ends were trimmed by 10 bases and 5 bases, with 24 bases remaining between them. Germline CDR1 and CDR2: LNHDA and SQIVND (reference sequence).

The chain is built from TRBV11-2 and TRBJ2-7, with D unresolved. The V end lost 4 bases, the J end lost 5 bases, and 6 bases lay between the germline ends. CDR3 length: 11 residues. Germline-derived CDR1 and CDR2 are SGHAT and FQNNGV. The chain's CDR3 is CASSSYNEQYF. CDR3 sequence (DNA): TGTGCCAGCAGCTCGTACAACGAGCAGTACTTC.

V gene TRBV15 combines with J gene TRBJ2-3; the D gene is possibly TRBD2 (6 bases). The V gene's germline CDR1 is LNHNV and CDR2 YYDKDF (reference sequence). Trimming removed 2 bases at V and 3 bases at J, with 15 bases between. The CDR3 covers 16 residues. The CDR3 sequence is CATSRPLYGGTDTQYF. The CDR3 coding sequence is TGTGCCACCAGCAGACCTTTATACGGAGGGACAGATACGCAGTATTTT. Full variable domain (remainder filled in from reference TRBV15 and TRBJ2-3): DAMVIQNPRYQVTQFGKPVTLSCSQTLNHNVMYWYQQKSSQAPKLLFHYYDKDFNNEADTPDNFQSRRPNTSFCFLDIRSPGLGDTAMYLCATSRPLYGGTDTQYFGPGTRLTVL.

This clone was detected only once. The chain carries TRBV19 and TRBJ2-2; D possibly corresponds to TRBD2 (6 bases). V was pared by 4 bases and J by 0 bases, with 12 bases between. Germline CDR1 LNHDA, CDR2 SQIVND (reference sequence). The CDR3 is 16 residues long. CDR3 loop: CASSTGTVANTGELFF. For the CDR3, the DNA is TGTGCCAGTAGTACTGGGACTGTAGCGAACACCGGGGAGCTGTTTTTT. The full variable domain, its missing parts supplied by reference TRBV19 and TRBJ2-2, is DGGITQSPKYLFRKEGQNVTLSCEQNLNHDAMYWYRQDPGQGLRLIYYSQIVNDFQKGDIAEGYSVSREKKESFPLTVTSAQKNPTAFYLCASSTGTVANTGELFFGEGSRLTVL.

The chain combines TRBV6-2 or TRBV6-3 with TRBJ1-6; no firm D call. Germline V gene sequence: CDR1 MNHEY, CDR2 SVGEGT. Trimming shortened V by 2 bases and J by 6 bases, and 8 bases separated the two germline ends. The CDR3 runs to 14 residues. The CDR3 nucleotides are TGTGCCAGCAGTTACATGCAGCTTAATTCACCCCTCCACTTT. Its protein is CASSYMQLNSPLHF.

The rearrangement joins TRBV18 to TRBJ1-2; no reliable D call. CDR1 is KGHSH and CDR2 is LQKENI in the germline V gene. V was pared by 1 base and J by 8 bases, with 14 bases between. This CDR3 is 14 amino acids long. CDR3: CASSPRQPLEGYTF. The CDR3 nucleotides read TGTGCCAGCTCACCACGTCAACCCCTGGAAGGCTACACCTTC.

V usage is TRBV6-1 and J usage is TRBJ1-5, with a tentative D call TRBD1 (6 bases). The length of the CDR3 is 16 residues. V was shortened by 0 bases and J by 2 bases, with 11 bases between the two germline ends. CDR1 is MNHNS, CDR2 SASEGT, per germline. CDR3 region: CASSEAGRGGNQPQHF. For the CDR3, the DNA is TGTGCCAGCAGTGAAGCTGGCAGGGGAGGCAATCAGCCCCAGCATTTT.

This chain links TRBV30 with TRBJ1-1; tentatively, D is TRBD1 (5 bases). Germline assignment: CDR1 GTSNPN and CDR2 SVGIG (reference sequence). V dropped 2 bases and J dropped 1 base, with 14 bases sitting between them. This CDR3 comprises 15 residues. The CDR3 DNA sequence: TGTGCCTGGAGTCGACAGAGCAGCTGGAACACTGAAGCTTTCTTT. This gives the protein CAWSRQSSWNTEAFF. The full variable domain, in which reference TRBV30 and TRBJ1-1 provide the parts outside the CDR3, is SQTIHQWPATLVQPVGSPLSLECTVEGTSNPNLYWYRQAAGRGLQLLFYSVGIGQISSEVPQNLSASRPQDRQFILSSKKLLLSDSGFYLCAWSRQSSWNTEAFFGQGTRLTVV.

This chain links TRBV14 with TRBJ2-1; TRBD2 aligns across 13 bases. The trim removed 4 bases at V and 5 bases at J, leaving 8 bases unmatched. Germline values: CDR1 SGHDN, CDR2 FVKESK. There are 17 residues in the CDR3. Here the CDR3 reads CASSPWTSGSFHNEQFF. DNA of the CDR3: TGTGCCAGCAGCCCCTGGACTAGCGGGAGCTTCCACAATGAGCAGTTCTTC.

The V gene is TRBV15, the J gene TRBJ1-3; 7 nucleotides match TRBD1. The junction had 11 bases not matched to a gene; V was cut back by 0 bases and J by 6 bases. Germline loops: CDR1 LNHNV, CDR2 YYDKDF (reference sequence). The CDR3 consists of 17 residues. CDR3 nucleotide sequence: TGTGCCACCAGCAGAGATGGGGACAGCAAAACGACAAACACCATATATTTT. It translates to CATSRDGDSKTTNTIYF.

J is TRBJ2-3 and V is TRBV6-4; D gene uncertain. Per the germline V gene, CDR1 is MRHNA and CDR2 is SNTAGT. V was clipped by 5 bases and J by 0 bases, with 12 bases between them. The CDR3 has 15 residues. The CDR3: CASSLTLGSTDTQYF. The CDR3 coding sequence is TGTGCCAGCAGTCTGACTCTAGGGAGCACAGATACGCAGTATTTT.

J is TRBJ1-6 and V is TRBV5-1; perhaps TRBD1 as D (6 bases). CDR1 is SGHRS, CDR2 YFSETQ, per germline. The ends were cut back, 1 base at V and 5 bases at J, with 7 bases in the middle. The CDR3 covers 14 residues. The CDR3 protein is CASSLTGNNSPLHF. CDR3 in DNA: TGCGCCAGCAGCTTGACAGGGAATAATTCACCCCTCCACTTT. The full variable domain, completed using reference TRBV5-1 and TRBJ1-6, is KAGVTQTPRYLIKTRGQQVTLSCSPISGHRSVSWYQQTPGQGLQFLFEYFSETQRNKGNFPGRFSGRQFSNSRSEMNVSTLELGDSALYLCASSLTGNNSPLHFGNGTRLTVT.

The J gene is TRBJ1-1, the V gene TRBV6-6, with 7 positions matching TRBD1. CDR1 and CDR2 (germline): MNHNY, SVGAGI (reference sequence). The junction had 10 bases not matched to a gene; V was cut back by 3 bases and J by 3 bases. This CDR3 has 16 residues. CDR3 DNA sequence: TGTGCCAGCAGTTATGAGGGGGCGCAGGGGGACACTGAAGCTTTCTTT. Its translation is CASSYEGAQGDTEAFF.

This chain joins TRBV3-1 (or the pseudogene TRBV3-2) and TRBJ1-3; 9 bases line up with TRBD1. Germline V gene data show CDR1 as LGHDT and CDR2 as YNNKEL (reference sequence). The CDR3 runs to 16 residues. With V trimmed by 4 bases and J by 2 bases, 6 bases remained unmatched. Here the CDR3 reads CASSLRRTGAGNTIYF. The CDR3, as DNA: TGTGCCAGCAGCCTCAGGCGGACAGGGGCTGGAAACACCATATATTTT.

This clone was observed a single time. This chain links TRBV6-6 with TRBJ1-5; 7 bases align to TRBD1. J gave up 2 bases and V 6 bases, and 4 bases lay outside the gene matches. The CDR3 consists of 14 residues. From germline, CDR1 is MNHNY and CDR2 SVGAGI (reference sequence). The chain's CDR3 is CASSTDRGNQPQHF. CDR3 coding DNA: TGTGCCAGCAGCACCGACAGGGGCAATCAGCCCCAGCATTTT.

V and J are TRBV27 and TRBJ2-7, with 7 bases matching TRBD1. CDR1 is MNHEY and CDR2 is SMNVEV in the germline V gene (reference sequence). J gave up 0 bases and V 0 bases, and 5 bases lay outside the gene matches. The CDR3 is 16 amino acids. CDR3 coding DNA: TGTGCCAGCAGTTTATCTCCCGGGGACAGCTCCTACGAGCAGTACTTC. It translates to CASSLSPGDSSYEQYF.

V usage is TRBV30 and J usage is TRBJ1-6; possibly TRBD1 for D (5 bases). The V end was cut by 3 bases, the J end by 10 bases, with 19 bases between. The CDR3 extends over 15 amino acids. CDR1 is GTSNPN, CDR2 SVGIG, per germline (reference sequence). In nucleotides, the CDR3 is TGTGCCTGGAGCGCCAAGAGGGGCACCAGATCACCCCTCCACTTT. Its protein product is CAWSAKRGTRSPLHF.

The chain carries TRBV11-2 and TRBJ2-5; D is perhaps TRBD1 (5 bases). Trimming took off 3 bases at V and 0 bases at J, with 14 bases between the two ends. Germline lookup yields CDR1 SGHAT and CDR2 FQNNGV. This CDR3 contains 16 residues. This CDR3 reads CASSLGAGYNQETQYF. The CDR3 bases are TGTGCCAGCAGCTTGGGTGCAGGGTATAACCAAGAGACCCAGTACTTC. Together with reference TRBV11-2 and TRBJ2-5, the CDR3 gives the full variable domain: EAGVAQSPRYKIIEKRQSVAFWCNPISGHATLYWYQQILGQGPKLLIQFQNNGVVDDSQLPKDRFSAERLKGVDSTLKIQPAKLEDSAVYLCASSLGAGYNQETQYFGPGTRLLVL.

This chain joins TRBV30 and TRBJ2-5; D is tentatively TRBD1 or TRBD2 (6 bases each). Looked up from germline, CDR1 is GTSNPN and CDR2 is SVGIG (reference sequence). The CDR3 has 14 amino acids. The V end was cut by 0 bases, the J end by 5 bases, with 13 bases between. CDR3 bases: TGTGCCTGGAGTGTACTATCGGGGGCGGAGACCCAGTACTTC. Encoded protein: CAWSVLSGAETQYF.